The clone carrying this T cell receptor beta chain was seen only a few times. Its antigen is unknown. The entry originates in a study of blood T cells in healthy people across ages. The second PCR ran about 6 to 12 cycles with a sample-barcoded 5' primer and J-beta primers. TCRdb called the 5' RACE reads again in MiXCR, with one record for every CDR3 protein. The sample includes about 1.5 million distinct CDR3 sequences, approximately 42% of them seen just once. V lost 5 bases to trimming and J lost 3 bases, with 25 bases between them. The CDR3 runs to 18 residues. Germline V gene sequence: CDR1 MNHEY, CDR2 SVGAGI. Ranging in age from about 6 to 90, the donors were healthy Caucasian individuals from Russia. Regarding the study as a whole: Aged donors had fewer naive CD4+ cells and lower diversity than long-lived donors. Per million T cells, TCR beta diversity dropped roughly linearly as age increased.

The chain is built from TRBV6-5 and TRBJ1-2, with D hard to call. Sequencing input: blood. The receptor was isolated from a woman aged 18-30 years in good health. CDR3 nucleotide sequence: TGTGCCAGCAGTCGTACTCAGGCCCGGGCGCTTATAGACTATGGCTACACCTTC. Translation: CASSRTQARALIDYGYTF.